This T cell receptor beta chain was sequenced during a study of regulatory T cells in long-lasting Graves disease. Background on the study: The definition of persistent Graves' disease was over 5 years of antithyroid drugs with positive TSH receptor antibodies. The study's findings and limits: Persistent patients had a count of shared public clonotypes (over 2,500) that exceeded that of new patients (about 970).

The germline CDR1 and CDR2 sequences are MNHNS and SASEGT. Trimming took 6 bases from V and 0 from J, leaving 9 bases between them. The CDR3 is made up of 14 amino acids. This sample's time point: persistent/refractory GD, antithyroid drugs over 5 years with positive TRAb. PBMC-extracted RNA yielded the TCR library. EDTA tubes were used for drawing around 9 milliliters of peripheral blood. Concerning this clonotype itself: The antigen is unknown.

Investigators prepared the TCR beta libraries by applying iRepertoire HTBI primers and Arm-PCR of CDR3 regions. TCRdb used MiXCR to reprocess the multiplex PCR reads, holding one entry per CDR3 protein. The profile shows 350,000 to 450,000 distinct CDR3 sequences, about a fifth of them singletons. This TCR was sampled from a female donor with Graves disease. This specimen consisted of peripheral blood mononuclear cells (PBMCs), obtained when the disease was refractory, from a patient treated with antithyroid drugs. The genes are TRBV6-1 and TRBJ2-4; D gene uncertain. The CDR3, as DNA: TGTGCCAGCAGGCCCTCGCTAGCCAAAAACATTCAGTACTTC. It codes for CASRPSLAKNIQYF.